This T cell receptor beta chain emerged from a study of regulatory T cells in long-lasting Graves disease. Overall study context: Over 5 years on antithyroid drugs plus positive TSH receptor antibodies marked Graves' disease as persistent.

Building of the TCR beta libraries involved iRepertoire HTBI primers and Arm-PCR of CDR3 regions. TCRdb reprocessed the multiplex PCR reads with MiXCR, giving one entry per CDR3 protein. The profile shows roughly 300,000 distinct CDR3 sequences, around a fifth of them singletons. Specified time point: persistent/refractory GD, antithyroid drugs over 5 years with positive TRAb. The TCR library was prepared using RNA isolated from PBMCs. A volume of approximately 9 milliliters of peripheral blood was collected in EDTA tubes. This clonotype appeared a few times. V gave up 5 bases and J gave up 2 bases, with 13 bases separating them. Per the germline V gene, CDR1 is SGHTA and CDR2 is FQGNSA. The CDR3 covers 14 residues.

The sequences come from peripheral blood mononuclear cells (PBMCs), collected when the disease was refractory, from a patient treated with antithyroid drugs. This chain uses TRBV7-2 with TRBJ2-7; unclear D gene. This clonotype was obtained from a female donor with Graves disease. CDR3 amino acids: CASSGSGFAYEQYF. The CDR3 coding sequence is TGTGCCAGCAGCGGTAGTGGGTTTGCCTACGAGCAGTACTTC.